This T cell receptor beta chain was observed in a study of radiation and T cells in renal cell carcinoma. Sequencing was performed with immunoSEQ multiplex PCR; in TCRdb, only in-frame clones are kept and a portion is missing. The table lists 150,000 to 180,000 clones, over 80% of them singletons. The germline gives CDR1 KGHSH, CDR2 LQKENI. The CDR3 runs 14 residues. Trimming stripped 3 bases from V and 3 bases from J, with 12 bases between. As to time point: blood 2 weeks post-SBRT. Treatment specified: 15 Gy SBRT to primary tumor, nephrectomy 4 weeks later. V usage is TRBV18 and J usage is TRBJ2-7; D might be TRBD1 or TRBD2, each matching 5 bases. This TCR came from a woman in her forties or fifties with renal cell carcinoma. This material consisted of blood, taken from a patient whose treatment included radiotherapy and nephrectomy. The chain's CDR3 is CASSPGTSYYEQYF. The CDR3 region has the DNA TGTGCCAGCTCACCCGGGACGTCGTACTACGAGCAGTACTTC.